Ten or more counts support the clone carrying this T cell receptor beta chain. Germline values: CDR1 SEHNR, CDR2 FQNEAQ (reference sequence). This CDR3 is built from 14 residues. The V end was cut by 2 bases, the J end by 7 bases, with 9 bases between. This specimen comes from a study of spatial heterogeneity in lung cancer. As for time point: sample taken at primary tumor resection. Sequencing of whole RNA from tumor, nontumor lung or frozen PBMC involved no sorting. TCRdb recomputed calls from the 5' RACE reads with MiXCR, one row per CDR3 protein. This sample yields a few thousand distinct CDR3 sequences, of which 16% are seen a single time; roughly 6.3% belongs to the top ten.

The receptor was derived from a male donor with early-stage non-small cell lung cancer. Sequencing used PBMCs, obtained at surgery. This rearrangement joins TRBV7-9 to TRBJ1-6, with D unclear. The CDR3 coding sequence is TGTGCCAGCAGCTTAACTTTGGGGAATTCACCCCTCCACTTT. This encodes CASSLTLGNSPLHF.